A single sample gave rise to the 2 T cell receptor beta chains below, sequenced in a study of blood T cell repertoires in COVID-19. The repertoire was sequenced with immunoSEQ multiplex PCR; TCRdb's copy has only in-frame clones and lacks some. The sample contains 350,000 or so clones, roughly 87% of which appear only once. What was sequenced was peripheral blood. The receptor set was obtained from an older woman with COVID-19, enrolled during active disease.

This chain joins TRBV18 and TRBJ2-1, with 11 bases identical to TRBD1. This CDR3 is 17 amino acids long. After removal of 4 bases from V and 6 bases from J, the junction contained 11 bases not matched to a gene. Germline V lookup: CDR1 KGHSH, CDR2 LQKENI. In nucleotides, the CDR3 is TGTGCCAGCTCACTGGACAGGGGGCTTATTACAACCAATGAGCAGTTCTTC. It translates to CASSLDRGLITTNEQFF.

This chain uses TRBV5-1 with TRBJ2-5; weak D call: TRBD1 (5 bases). Germline CDR1 reads SGHRS; CDR2 reads YFSETQ. This CDR3 contains 14 residues. Trimming removed 0 bases at V and 0 bases at J, with 6 bases between. The CDR3 reads CASSLVTDQETQYF. CDR3 nucleotide sequence: TGCGCCAGCAGCTTGGTGACAGACCAAGAGACCCAGTACTTC.